A selection of T cell receptor beta chains follows, all from one sample in a study of blood T cell repertoires in COVID-19. Libraries were prepared by immunoSEQ multiplex PCR; TCRdb keeps only in-frame clonotypes and omits some of them. The sample shows some 300,000 clones, roughly 90% of them seen only once. Sequencing input: PBMCs or T cells enriched from blood (not recorded which). The source is a woman younger than 30 with acute COVID-19. Each CDR3 is given with its conserved first and last residue. The D gene is left open where the match is weak. Some rows have no size entry. The others give once, few or many, or a class for an expanded clone.

CDR3aa: CASSSSFGGRTDTQYF; CDR3nt: TGTGCCAGCAGCTCCAGCTTCGGGGGGCGGACAGATACGCAGTATTTT; v_gene: TRBV11-3; j_gene: TRBJ2-3; abundance: -; d_gene: -
CDR3aa: CSVRTGTGTWGYTF; CDR3nt: TGCAGCGTTCGAACCGGGACAGGGACGTGGGGCTACACCTTC; v_gene: TRBV29-1; j_gene: TRBJ1-2; abundance: -; d_gene: TRBD1
CDR3aa: CATSRVGAQEKLFF; CDR3nt: TGTGCCACCAGCAGAGTGGGGGCGCAGGAAAAACTGTTTTTT; v_gene: TRBV15; j_gene: TRBJ1-4; abundance: -; d_gene: -
CDR3aa: CSAPEVLAGYNEQFF; CDR3nt: TGCAGCGCTCCGGAAGTTCTAGCGGGTTACAATGAGCAGTTCTTC; v_gene: TRBV29-1; j_gene: TRBJ2-1; abundance: once; d_gene: TRBD2
CDR3aa: CASSMNRRTENGYTF; CDR3nt: TGTGCCAGTAGTATGAACCGGAGGACAGAGAATGGCTACACCTTC; v_gene: TRBV19; j_gene: TRBJ1-2; abundance: -; d_gene: -
CDR3aa: CASSWTSGTGELFF; CDR3nt: TGCGCCAGCAGTTGGACTAGCGGGACCGGGGAGCTGTTTTTT; v_gene: TRBV10-2; j_gene: TRBJ2-2; abundance: -; d_gene: TRBD2
CDR3aa: CASSTGTALRNEQFF; CDR3nt: TGTGCCAGCAGTACCGGGACAGCGTTAAGGAATGAGCAGTTCTTC; v_gene: TRBV28; j_gene: TRBJ2-1; abundance: -; d_gene: TRBD1
CDR3aa: CAWSAGQGGGYTF; CDR3nt: TGTGCCTGGAGTGCGGGACAGGGCGGCGGCTACACCTTC; v_gene: TRBV30; j_gene: TRBJ1-2; abundance: few; d_gene: TRBD1
CDR3aa: CASSVELAGLPNEQYF; CDR3nt: TGTGCCAGCAGCGTAGAACTAGCGGGACTCCCCAACGAGCAGTACTTC; v_gene: TRBV9; j_gene: TRBJ2-7; abundance: -; d_gene: TRBD2
CDR3aa: CASSFRVTDTQYF; CDR3nt: TGTGCCAGCAGTTTTAGAGTGACAGATACGCAGTATTTT; v_gene: TRBV28; j_gene: TRBJ2-3; abundance: -; d_gene: -
CDR3aa: CASSYGQGSSPLHF; CDR3nt: TGTGCCAGCAGTTACGGGCAGGGAAGTTCACCCCTCCACTTT; v_gene: TRBV6-5; j_gene: TRBJ1-6; abundance: -; d_gene: -
CDR3aa: CARTDRGQANQPQHF; CDR3nt: TGTGCCAGGACGGACAGGGGGCAAGCTAATCAGCCCCAGCATTTT; v_gene: TRBV19; j_gene: TRBJ1-5; abundance: -; d_gene: TRBD1
CDR3aa: CASSQAVGLAGAKQYDEQYF; CDR3nt: TGTGCCAGCAGCCAAGCCGTGGGGCTAGCGGGAGCGAAGCAATACGACGAGCAGTACTTC; v_gene: TRBV14; j_gene: TRBJ2-7; abundance: few; d_gene: TRBD2
CDR3aa: CASSPRYRDRGQNTEAFF; CDR3nt: TGTGCCAGCAGTCCAAGATACCGGGACAGGGGGCAGAACACTGAAGCTTTCTTT; v_gene: TRBV27; j_gene: TRBJ1-1; abundance: -; d_gene: TRBD1
CDR3aa: CASRRQAELNTEAFF; CDR3nt: TGTGCCAGCAGACGACAGGCCGAACTGAACACTGAAGCTTTCTTT; v_gene: TRBV28; j_gene: TRBJ1-1; abundance: -; d_gene: -
CDR3aa: CASSRSLTGTGGNQPQHF; CDR3nt: TGTGCCAGCAGTCGTTCCCTTACCGGGACAGGGGGTAATCAGCCCCAGCATTTT; v_gene: TRBV6-6; j_gene: TRBJ1-5; abundance: -; d_gene: TRBD1
CDR3aa: CATSELGYEQFF; CDR3nt: TGTGCCACCAGTGAGCTAGGTTATGAGCAGTTCTTC; v_gene: TRBV24-1; j_gene: TRBJ2-1; abundance: -; d_gene: -
CDR3aa: CASTRQLTEAFF; CDR3nt: TGTGCCAGCACCCGACAGCTTACAGAAGCTTTCTTT; v_gene: TRBV5-6; j_gene: TRBJ1-1; abundance: few; d_gene: -
CDR3aa: CASSEQGSYNSPLHF; CDR3nt: TGTGCCAGCAGTGAGCAGGGCTCCTATAATTCACCCCTCCACTTT; v_gene: TRBV2; j_gene: TRBJ1-6; abundance: -; d_gene: -
CDR3aa: CASSSGQSTDTQYF; CDR3nt: TGTGCCAGCAGCTCAGGACAGAGCACAGATACGCAGTATTTT; v_gene: TRBV5-4; j_gene: TRBJ2-3; abundance: -; d_gene: -
CDR3aa: CASLGGNTIYF; CDR3nt: TGTGCCAGCCTCGGTGGAAACACCATATATTTT; v_gene: TRBV3-1/TRBV3-2; j_gene: TRBJ1-3; abundance: few; d_gene: -
CDR3aa: CASSPSGEDTQYF; CDR3nt: TGTGCCAGCTCACCCTCGGGAGAGGATACGCAGTATTTT; v_gene: TRBV18; j_gene: TRBJ2-3; abundance: -; d_gene: -
CDR3aa: CASSEGRSVSGELFF; CDR3nt: TGTGCCAGCTCCGAGGGGAGGTCCGTATCCGGGGAGCTGTTTTTT; v_gene: TRBV2; j_gene: TRBJ2-2; abundance: -; d_gene: -
CDR3aa: CASTSPASGRSGELFF; CDR3nt: TGTGCCAGTACTTCACCAGCTAGCGGGAGATCGGGGGAGCTGTTTTTT; v_gene: TRBV19; j_gene: TRBJ2-2; abundance: -; d_gene: TRBD2
CDR3aa: CASSYSSGSYEQYF; CDR3nt: TGTGCCAGCAGTTACTCTAGCGGGTCCTACGAGCAGTACTTC; v_gene: TRBV6-5; j_gene: TRBJ2-7; abundance: -; d_gene: TRBD2
CDR3aa: CASSWGTGLNEKLFF; CDR3nt: TGTGCCAGCAGCTGGGGGACAGGATTAAATGAAAAACTGTTTTTT; v_gene: TRBV5-6; j_gene: TRBJ1-4; abundance: -; d_gene: TRBD1
CDR3aa: CASSLSGRGALYNEQFF; CDR3nt: TGTGCCAGCAGTTTGTCCGGGAGGGGGGCTCTTTACAATGAGCAGTTCTTC; v_gene: TRBV28; j_gene: TRBJ2-1; abundance: -; d_gene: TRBD2
CDR3aa: CASSVGQGTNEKLFF; CDR3nt: TGTGCCAGCAGCGTGGGACAGGGAACTAATGAAAAACTGTTTTTT; v_gene: TRBV9; j_gene: TRBJ1-4; abundance: -; d_gene: TRBD1
CDR3aa: CASSKGQDGNTIYF; CDR3nt: TGTGCCAGCAGCAAGGGACAGGATGGAAACACCATATATTTT; v_gene: TRBV4-2; j_gene: TRBJ1-3; abundance: -; d_gene: TRBD1
CDR3aa: CASSGGRAVGYEQYF; CDR3nt: TGTGCCAGCAGCGGAGGGCGTGCGGTCGGATACGAGCAGTACTTC; v_gene: TRBV11-1; j_gene: TRBJ2-7; abundance: once; d_gene: -
CDR3aa: CASSWGVAGGPTDTQYF; CDR3nt: TGCGCCAGCAGCTGGGGGGTAGCGGGAGGGCCAACAGATACGCAGTATTTT; v_gene: TRBV5-1; j_gene: TRBJ2-3; abundance: -; d_gene: TRBD2
CDR3aa: CASSLGGPIQYF; CDR3nt: TGTGCCAGCAGCTTAGGAGGGCCTATTCAGTACTTC; v_gene: TRBV5-4; j_gene: TRBJ2-4; abundance: -; d_gene: -